A selection of T cell receptor beta chains follows, all from one sample in a study of blood T cell repertoires in COVID-19. Sequenced by immunoSEQ multiplex PCR; TCRdb stores in-frame clones only, minus some. This sample yields around 320,000 clones, of which roughly 85% are seen a single time; approximately 7.9% belongs to the top ten. The sequenced material came from peripheral blood. Source of these receptors: a human donor in a cohort sampled during active COVID-19. Each CDR3 is given with its conserved first and last residue. The order of the fields is CDR3 DNA, CDR3 protein, J gene, V gene, D gene, CDR3 length, clone size. D genes are given only for firm matches. For some rows the clone size is stated as once, few or many, or as a class when expanded; others skip it.

TGTGCCAGCAGTGAAGCTGGGGGGTACACTGAAGCTTTCTTT | CASSEAGGYTEAFF | TRBJ1-1 | TRBV6-1 | NA | 14 | NA
TGTGCCTGGAGTGTTTGGGGGCGAGTTGATGGCTACACCTTC | CAWSVWGRVDGYTF | TRBJ1-2 | TRBV30 | NA | 14 | once
TGCGCCAGCAGCTTGGCGGCAGGGATGAACACTGAAGCTTTCTTT | CASSLAAGMNTEAFF | TRBJ1-1 | TRBV5-1 | NA | 15 | few
TGTGCCTGGGGAAGCGGGGGGGCAAATGAGCAGTTCTTC | CAWGSGGANEQFF | TRBJ2-1 | TRBV30 | TRBD2 | 13 | NA
TGCAGCGTTCCCCGGGGAGGTGGAGAACGGGAGACCCAGTACTTC | CSVPRGGGERETQYF | TRBJ2-5 | TRBV29-1 | NA | 15 | once
TGTGCCAGCAGCCGGTTCTACAGGGACGAGCAGTTCTTC | CASSRFYRDEQFF | TRBJ2-1 | TRBV3-1/TRBV3-2 | NA | 13 | NA
TGTGCCAGCAGACCCCCCGGGACAGGGTTATTCTTC | CASRPPGTGLFF | TRBJ2-1 | TRBV27 | TRBD1 | 12 | NA
TGTGCCATCAGTACGGACAGGGGGATCACTGAAGCTTTCTTT | CAISTDRGITEAFF | TRBJ1-1 | TRBV10-3 | TRBD1 | 14 | NA
TGTGCCAGCAGCGACACAGGGGTGGGGGGCACTGAAGCTTTCTTT | CASSDTGVGGTEAFF | TRBJ1-1 | TRBV6-5 | TRBD1 | 15 | NA
TGTGCCAGCTCACCACCTTCAGTCACTGAAGCTTTCTTT | CASSPPSVTEAFF | TRBJ1-1 | TRBV18 | NA | 13 | NA
TGTGCCAGCACCTCTCAGGCCGGGACAGGCAATGAAAAACTGTTTTTT | CASTSQAGTGNEKLFF | TRBJ1-4 | TRBV7-9 | TRBD1 | 16 | NA
TGTGCCAGCTCGGGGGGACAGACCTCTGGAAACACCATATATTTT | CASSGGQTSGNTIYF | TRBJ1-3 | TRBV18 | TRBD1 | 15 | many
TGTGCCAGCAGTTTTATCCCTCCGGGACTAGCGGGGGATTCTGGGGCCAACGTCCTGACTTTC | CASSFIPPGLAGDSGANVLTF | TRBJ2-6 | TRBV28 | TRBD2 | 21 | NA
TGTGCCAGCAATTCAGGGGGCGGTGGCTACACCTTC | CASNSGGGGYTF | TRBJ1-2 | TRBV2 | TRBD1 | 12 | few
TGTGCCAGCAGCAAAGGGGCATTAAGGGGCCAAACGTACGAGCAGTACTTC | CASSKGALRGQTYEQYF | TRBJ2-7 | TRBV21-1 | NA | 17 | once
TGTGCCAGTAGCCCTAAGACAGGGGTTGGGACTGAAGCTTTCTTT | CASSPKTGVGTEAFF | TRBJ1-1 | TRBV19 | TRBD1 | 15 | few
TGTGCCAGCAGTGTGGGGGGGCCTTCAAACTCTGGAAACACCATATATTTT | CASSVGGPSNSGNTIYF | TRBJ1-3 | TRBV6-1 | NA | 17 | once
TGTGCCAGTAGGCAGACTAGCGGGATAGGAGAGCAGTTCTTC | CASRQTSGIGEQFF | TRBJ2-1 | TRBV19 | TRBD2 | 14 | NA
TGTGCCAGTAGGGGGGCAGGGAACAGCTATGGCTACACCTTC | CASRGAGNSYGYTF | TRBJ1-2 | TRBV19 | NA | 14 | NA
TGTGCCAGTACCGCCCGAAAGGTGGGGGCGACTAATGAAAAACTGTTTTTT | CASTARKVGATNEKLFF | TRBJ1-4 | TRBV19 | NA | 17 | NA
TGTGCCAGTAGTATAGAGGGACATATCAATTCACCCCTCCACTTT | CASSIEGHINSPLHF | TRBJ1-6 | TRBV19 | NA | 15 | NA
TGTGCCACCAGTGCACAGGGCTATGGCTACACCTTC | CATSAQGYGYTF | TRBJ1-2 | TRBV24-1 | NA | 12 | NA
TGTGCCACCGGGGACAGGGCCCACTATGGCTACACCTTC | CATGDRAHYGYTF | TRBJ1-2 | TRBV24-1 | TRBD1 | 13 | NA
TGTGCCCTCCAAGGAGACAGGGCGGGCGAGCAGTACTTC | CALQGDRAGEQYF | TRBJ2-7 | TRBV10-3 | TRBD1 | 13 | NA